This TCR beta chain derives from a study of cytomegalovirus exposure and HLA in healthy donors (dated by TCRdb to 2017 to 2019). In the study overall: In an earlier analysis of around 540 of the donors, approximately 300 Gb of sequence data and 90 million to 120 million unique TCR beta sequences from some 170 million T cells were reported. An early release that covered approximately 600 HLA-typed donors contained 250 to 350 gigabases of sequencing data and 85 million to 100 million unique TCR sequences. Among the approximately 400 genotyped donors, about 83% belonged to the genetic ancestry cluster associated with self-reported Caucasian donors. The study aimed to test whether cataloging public T cell receptors could reveal signatures of past pathogen exposure. Using immunosequencing, the study profiled T cell repertoires from 666 subjects and related those repertoires to cytomegalovirus serostatus. In addition to the first cohort of several hundred subjects, a separate validation cohort of approximately 130 different subjects was used. To predict cytomegalovirus infection status, the study combined high-throughput TCR immunosequencing, statistical association of individual TCRs with disease status, and machine learning. A later analysis re-analyzed previously published TCR beta repertoires from roughly 600 donors and added high-resolution HLA genotyping to study TCR occurrence patterns. Rather than using new phenotypic data, the later analysis identified candidate immune exposures from TCR beta sequences and from how often those sequences occurred across donors. In an earlier analysis of a few hundred of the donors, high-throughput TCR beta sequencing was used to judge whether each TCR beta V gene segment behaved as functional or pseudogenic. Donor age, sex, ethnicity and CMV serostatus were compiled alongside the repertoire data. A later genetic analysis took genome-wide SNP genotypes for about 65% of the 666 donors and used that subset as a discovery cohort. All discovery cohort repertoires had been generated on a single sequencing platform. Both class I and class II loci were covered by HLA typing, at four-digit resolution. The number of typed donors differed by locus: about 620-640 for A, B, C, DRB1 and DQB1; 522 for DQA1; around 610 for DPA1; and about 470 for DPB1. A few DR-DQ haplotypes were treated as single units for association and clustering because of strong linkage in the cohort. Among some 400 genotyped donors of the cohort, an average of around 220,000 unique TCR beta nucleotide sequences was sequenced per donor, of which 15% to 20% were non-productive. What the authors observed across the whole study: In a later analysis, around 15,000 TCR beta sequences were associated with specific HLA alleles at a false discovery rate of 0.05. A later analysis reported that several top co-occurrence clusters appeared linked to parvovirus B19, influenza, CMV and Epstein-Barr virus. For the cohort, immune exposure information was limited to CMV serostatus. In vitro tests confirmed that a few of the cytomegalovirus-associated TCR beta chains recognize cytomegalovirus antigens. An association between a missense DCLRE1C variant and V-gene and J-gene trimming of TCR beta chains was found in a later genetic analysis and replicated in an independent cohort. The sequencing pipeline was judged likely to have produced a cluster of highly shared sequence variants as a technical artifact. Because HLA typing was unavailable for some donors at each locus, only the typed subset was used in association tests. According to a later analysis, most CMV-associated TCR beta chains appeared to be HLA-restricted, and the HLA associations seemed to be driven largely by CMV exposure. Correlated functional status among segregating V segments might reflect linkage disequilibrium, but an unknown experimental factor could not be ruled out. In this cohort, only TCR beta chains were sequenced, and detectable features were limited by the absence of alpha or paired-chain data. In a later analysis, HLA-associated TCR beta chains showed more clonal expansion and lower generation probabilities than non-associated chains that were equally common. Sequencing depth was assumed to be roughly uniform across donors in the presence/absence analyses, though that assumption may not hold. The earlier analysis of almost 600 of the donors excluded roughly 17 rarely observed V segments, including chromosome 9 orphons, because counts were too low. In an earlier analysis of 587 of the donors, most TCR beta V segments appeared in productive rearrangements about 87% or about 30% of the time, broadly matching IMGT annotations. Assigning TCR associations to individual alleles was difficult when HLA alleles, especially DR and DQ, strongly co-occurred. It was suggested by the authors that the approach could potentially be generalized to other disease states and immunological phenotypes. In the study, roughly 160 TCR beta chains were listed as associated with cytomegalovirus. A further reported finding was that TCR beta sequences accurately predicted the HLA-A and HLA-B alleles for most subjects in the first cohort. According to a later genetic analysis, donors in an Asian-associated ancestry cluster had fewer N-insertions in productive TCRs than the approximately 630-donor mean. Across donors, most TCR sequences were observed very rarely, whereas some public TCRs were present in many individuals. The classifier was reported to diagnose cytomegalovirus status with high specificity and sensitivity in both the original and validation cohorts. A later analysis found that TCR association rates varied across HLA loci, with DRB1 alleles showing the most associated TCRs and HLA-C alleles the fewest.

Receptor amplification or capture employed the immunoSEQ multiplex PCR assay. A mixture of 60 forward primers for TCR Vbeta segments and 13 reverse primers for TCR Jbeta segments was used in the multiplex PCR. The CDR3 region of rearranged TCR beta genes was amplified from genomic DNA by a multiplex PCR assay. Amplified TCR beta libraries were sequenced as 87-base-pair reads on the Illumina HiSeq System. For the original study's pipeline: A later analysis counted tens of millions of unique TCR beta chains across the 600 to 850 repertoires, and roughly 11 million of these chains were shared by at least two donors. A nearest-neighbor algorithm error-corrected the raw reads and collapsed the reads into unique sequences, merging closely related sequences to remove PCR and sequencing errors. To assign V, D and J gene segments, CDR3 sequences were aligned to IMGT reference sequences. For a sequence to be retained, a match of at least six nucleotides to both a V gene segment and a J gene segment was required. Rearrangements were classified as productive when the CDR3 lacked stop codons and remained in frame with V and J, and all other rearrangements were classified as non-productive. CDR3 was defined by IMGT convention, running from the second conserved V-encoded cysteine to the conserved J-encoded phenylalanine. The earlier analysis of 500 to 650 of the donors excluded any sequence lacking an unambiguous match to a single V gene segment. In an earlier analysis of a few hundred of the donors, V segments were called functional above 56.7% productive rearrangements and were called segregating when the between-donor standard deviation exceeded 5%. A statistical classification framework was built for diagnosing cytomegalovirus status from the catalog of TCR beta chain sequences. In a later analysis, V and J genes were assigned by comparing TCR nucleotide sequences against IMGT/GENE-DB human TR gene sequences. A later analysis assigned CDR3 sequences and most-parsimonious VDJ recombination scenarios with the TCRdist pipeline. In a later analysis, each TCR beta chain was defined by its CDR3 amino acid sequence together with its V-gene family, and reads without a unique V-gene family were excluded. To address suspected cross-contamination and a sequencing artifact, a later analysis removed over 500 highly shared, low-generation-probability nucleotide sequences. In a later analysis, a clonal expansion index was calculated for each public chain from normalized within-repertoire ranks of inferred template counts. In a later analysis, generation probabilities were computed using a VDJ recombination model fitted to out-of-frame rearrangements, and the results were checked against IGoR. In a later analysis, hypergeometric tests were used to score TCR-TCR, TCR-HLA and TCR-CMV co-occurrence, with a repertoire-size bias correction applied to TCR pairs. In a later analysis, false discovery rates were estimated by permuting HLA or CMV assignments 20 times. A later analysis grouped co-occurring TCRs with DBSCAN, adding TCRdist sequence similarity when clustering within HLA-allele-positive subsets. Co-occurrence clustering excluded repertoires with fewer than 30,000 or more than 120,000 public chains, plus five with anomalous nucleotide sharing. The table comes from immuneACCESS by way of TCRdb, which keeps in-frame sequences with V and J called. Part of the clones is missing from these tables; in studies checked, under half for an unresolved V gene and the rest for unknown reasons. V, J and clone size derive from that table, while D and trimming were established from the DNA sequence. Present in this sample are over 120,000 clones, approximately 80% of which were seen just once. Of the sample, 3.5% to 5% is held by the ten largest clones.

Concerning this clone itself: The clone's antigen remains unknown. The input lacks base qualities; no much larger clone sits a single base away.

The cohort was made up of 666 healthy bone marrow donors. All cohort members were sampled while nominally healthy, although unrecorded immune exposures were likely present. The donor tested CMV seronegative, placing the donor among the 350 to 400 seronegative members of the cohort. A peripheral blood sample was provided by each donor, and peripheral blood mononuclear cells were used for TCR beta sequencing. The Qiagen DNeasy Blood Extraction Kit was used to extract genomic DNA from the blood cell samples. This TCR was recovered from a male donor in good health and CMV-seronegative. The specimen sequenced was PBMCs.

This receptor carries the CDR3 CASSSLEKETQYF. The sequenced DNA: TGTGCCAGCAGCTCTCTAGAAAAAGAGACCCAGTACTTC. In this chain, TRBV11-2 is recombined with TRBJ2-5; there is no confident call for the D gene. V sheds 4 bases and J sheds 3 bases, leaving 9 bases between their ends. Based on the germline V gene, the CDR1 and CDR2 sequences are SGHAT and FQNNGV. The cysteine opens and the phenylalanine closes a CDR3 of 13 amino acids. Only the CDR3 DNA is retained, 39 bases long and in frame from the first base.